The clone carrying this TCR beta chain was seen a few times. The antigen remains undetermined. In TCRdb, the RT-PCR reads were re-called with MiXCR into one record per CDR3 protein. The sample comprises approximately 480,000 distinct CDR3 sequences, 11% of which are singletons, and 12% rests with the top ten. This sample was taken from a study of response to subunit inactivated influenza vaccine. Findings and limits, study-wide: The authors suggested that every seasonal influenza vaccination recruits few new T cells.

The material was PBMCs from blood, obtained roughly 6 weeks after vaccination. The source is a man aged 50 to 59 who received an inactivated influenza vaccine.

CDR3 bases: TGTGCCAGCAGCGGGGGGGAGGGACAACCAAACACTGAAGCTTTCTTT. It translates to CASSGGEGQPNTEAFF. The V gene is TRBV7-9, the J gene TRBJ1-1; tentatively, D is TRBD1 (6 bases). This CDR3 is 16 amino acids long. CDR1 is SEHNR and CDR2 is FQNEAQ in the germline V gene (reference sequence). The V end lost 5 bases, the J end lost 2 bases, and 18 bases lay between the germline ends.